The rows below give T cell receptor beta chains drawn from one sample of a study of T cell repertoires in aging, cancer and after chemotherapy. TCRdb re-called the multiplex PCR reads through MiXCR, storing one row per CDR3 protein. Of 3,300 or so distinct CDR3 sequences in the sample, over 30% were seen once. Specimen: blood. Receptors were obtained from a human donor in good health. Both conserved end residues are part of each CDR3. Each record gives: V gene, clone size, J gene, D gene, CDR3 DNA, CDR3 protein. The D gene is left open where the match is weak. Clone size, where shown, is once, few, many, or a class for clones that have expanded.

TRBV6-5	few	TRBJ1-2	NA	TGTGCCAGCAGTTACACCTCCGCGACAGGAGGAACCAACTATGGCTACACCTTC	CASSYTSATGGTNYGYTF
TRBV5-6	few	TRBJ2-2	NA	TGTGCCAGCAGCCGCAACCCGGACCTGAACACCGGGGAGCTGTTTTTT	CASSRNPDLNTGELFF
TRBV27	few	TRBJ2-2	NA	TGTGCCAGCAGCCGGAACACCGGGGAGCTGTTTTTT	CASSRNTGELFF
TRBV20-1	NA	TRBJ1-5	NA	TGCAGTGCCCGAGGGGGAAGCAATCAGCCCCAGCATTTT	CSARGGSNQPQHF
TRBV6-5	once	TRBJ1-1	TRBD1	TGTGCCAGCAGTTACCTGGGCAGGGGGCCCAACACTGAAGCTTTCTTT	CASSYLGRGPNTEAFF
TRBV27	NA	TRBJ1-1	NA	TGTGCCAGCAGTTTTCAGAAGAACACTGAAGCTTTCTTT	CASSFQKNTEAFF
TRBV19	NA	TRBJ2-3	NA	TGTGCCAGTAGTAAGCAGCGATCAGCCACAGATACGCAGTATTTT	CASSKQRSATDTQYF
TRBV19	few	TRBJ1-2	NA	TGTGCCAGTAGTCCCTTTAACTATGGCTACACCTTC	CASSPFNYGYTF
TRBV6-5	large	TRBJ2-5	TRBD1	TGTGCCAGCAGTCACGCCCCGGACAGGGCAGAGACCCAGTACTTC	CASSHAPDRAETQYF
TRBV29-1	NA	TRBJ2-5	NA	TGCAGCGTTGACGGCAGGGGTGATGTGACCCAGTACTTC	CSVDGRGDVTQYF
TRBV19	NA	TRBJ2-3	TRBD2	TGTGCCAGTAGTCCCCAGGGAGGGCCCCCCACAGATACGCAGTATTTT	CASSPQGGPPTDTQYF
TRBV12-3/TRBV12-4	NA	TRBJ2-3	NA	TGTGCCAGCAGCCAAAGGGGGGTGCAGTATTTT	CASSQRGVQYF
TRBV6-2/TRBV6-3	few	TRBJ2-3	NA	TGTGCCAGCAGTTACTCGAAAGGCAGCACAGATACGCAGTATTTT	CASSYSKGSTDTQYF
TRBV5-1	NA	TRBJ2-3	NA	TGCGCCAGCAGCTTATCAGGGAGGACAGATACGCAGTATTTT	CASSLSGRTDTQYF
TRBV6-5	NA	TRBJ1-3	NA	TGTGCCAGCACCCTTAACCCAACGGTTGGAAACACCATATATTTT	CASTLNPTVGNTIYF
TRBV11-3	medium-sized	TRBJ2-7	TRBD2	TGTGCCAGCAGCTTTAGCGGGGTCACGGGCGAGCAGTACTTC	CASSFSGVTGEQYF
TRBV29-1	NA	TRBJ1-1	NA	TGCAGCGTTGCTATCCGGGGCTCTAAAGCTTTCTTT	CSVAIRGSKAFF
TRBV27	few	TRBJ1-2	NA	TGTGCCAGCAGTCCACCCCTGGGCAGGTCTAACTATGGCTACACCTTC	CASSPPLGRSNYGYTF
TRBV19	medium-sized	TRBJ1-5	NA	TGTGCCAGTAGTACACAGAATAGCAATCAGCCCCAGCATTTT	CASSTQNSNQPQHF
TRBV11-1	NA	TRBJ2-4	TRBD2	TGTGCCACCGCGGGGGGGGCCGGTATTCAGTACTTC	CATAGGAGIQYF
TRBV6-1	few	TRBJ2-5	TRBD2	TGTGCCAGCAGCTGGACTAGCGCAGAGACCCAGTACTTC	CASSWTSAETQYF
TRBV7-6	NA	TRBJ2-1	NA	TGTGCCAGCAGCCCCGGGGGGCTCTCCAATGAGCAGTTCTTC	CASSPGGLSNEQFF
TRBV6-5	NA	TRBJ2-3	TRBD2	TGTGCCAGCAGTTACTCGGCGGGGCGGGGGGGCAGAGATACGCAGTATTTT	CASSYSAGRGGRDTQYF
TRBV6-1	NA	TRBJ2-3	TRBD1	TGTGCCAGCACCCAGGGACAGTTGGTGGATACGCAGTATTTT	CASTQGQLVDTQYF
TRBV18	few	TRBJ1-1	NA	TGTGCCAGCTCCCCGACAGTTAACACTGAAGCTTTCTTT	CASSPTVNTEAFF
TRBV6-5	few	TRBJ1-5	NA	TGTGCCAGCAGTCTAGGATTAGGGGATCAGCCCCAGCATTTT	CASSLGLGDQPQHF
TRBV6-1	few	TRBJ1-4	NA	TGTGCCAGCAGGCGGGACGGTTCTAATGAAAAACTGTTTTTT	CASRRDGSNEKLFF
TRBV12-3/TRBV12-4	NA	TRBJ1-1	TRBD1	TGTGCCAGCAGTCCCGGGACAGGGGCCGAAGCTTTCTTT	CASSPGTGAEAFF
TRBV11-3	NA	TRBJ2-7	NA	TGTGCCAGCAGTTATCAGGCGAGGTACGAGCAGTACTTC	CASSYQARYEQYF
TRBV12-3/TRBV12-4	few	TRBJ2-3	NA	TGTGCCAGCAGACCCCAGGTAAACACAGATACGCAGTATTTT	CASRPQVNTDTQYF
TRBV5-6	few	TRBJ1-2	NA	TGTGCCAGCAGCAAGGACGGGGGATATGGCTACACCTTC	CASSKDGGYGYTF
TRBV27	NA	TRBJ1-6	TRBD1	TGTGCCAGCAGTTCGACAGGGTGGGGTTCACCCCTCCACTTT	CASSSTGWGSPLHF
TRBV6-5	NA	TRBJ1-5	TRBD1	TGTGCCAGCAGCTGGGGACAGGGGGCAAGGCAGCCCCAGCATTTT	CASSWGQGARQPQHF
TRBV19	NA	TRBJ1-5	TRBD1	TGTGCCAGTAGTCGGGACAGGGTTATAAATCAGCCCCAGCATTTT	CASSRDRVINQPQHF
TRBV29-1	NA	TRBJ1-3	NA	TGCAGCGTTGAGCGGGGAAACACCATATATTTT	CSVERGNTIYF
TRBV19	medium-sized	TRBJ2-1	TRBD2	TGTGCCAGTAGGGCACCTAGCGGGGGTTCCTACAATGAGCAGTTCTTC	CASRAPSGGSYNEQFF
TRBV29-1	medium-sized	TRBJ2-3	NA	TGCAGCGTTGGAGGGAGCACAGATACGCAGTATTTT	CSVGGSTDTQYF
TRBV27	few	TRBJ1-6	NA	TGTGCCAGCAGCCCGAGGGAATATTCACCCCTCCACTTT	CASSPREYSPLHF
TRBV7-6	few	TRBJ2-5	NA	TGTGCCAGCAGCTTAGACCAAGAGACCCAGTACTTC	CASSLDQETQYF
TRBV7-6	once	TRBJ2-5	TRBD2	TGTGCCAGCAGCGCCCCCCGTCGAGCCGTAGCGGGGAAGGGAGAGACCCAGTACTTC	CASSAPRRAVAGKGETQYF
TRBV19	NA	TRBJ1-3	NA	TGTGCCAGTAGAACAGAGGGAACCGGGAACACCATATATTTT	CASRTEGTGNTIYF
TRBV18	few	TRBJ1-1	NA	TGTGCCAGCTCATTGGACATCGGAAAGAACACTGAAGCTTTCTTT	CASSLDIGKNTEAFF
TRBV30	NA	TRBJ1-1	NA	TGTGCCTGGAGTCCCCAAGGGAGCACTGAAGCTTTCTTT	CAWSPQGSTEAFF
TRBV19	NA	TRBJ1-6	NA	TGTGCCAGTAGTATCTCTCACGGGGATAATTCACCCCTCCACTTT	CASSISHGDNSPLHF